Listed here are 5 T cell receptor beta chains from one sample, sequenced in a study of blood T cell repertoires in COVID-19. Assay: immunoSEQ multiplex PCR; the TCRdb copy retains only in-frame clones and omits some. The data hold some 240,000 clones, with roughly 90% observed a single time. The sequenced sample consisted of peripheral blood. These receptors all come from a woman aged 55-69 years with COVID-19, enrolled during active disease.

The chain carries TRBV19 and TRBJ2-7; TRBD2 matches at 12 bases. This CDR3 has 16 amino acids. V trimming: 5 bases; J trimming: 4 bases; junction bases outside the gene matches: 9. Germline V gene data show CDR1 as LNHDA and CDR2 as SQIVND (reference sequence). The CDR3 sequence is CASSSSSGGAFYEQYF. The CDR3 DNA is TGTGCCAGTAGTTCTTCTAGCGGGGGGGCCTTTTACGAGCAGTACTTC.

As for this clone: The same CDR3 also results from other DNA sequences found in this sample. The chain is built from TRBV15 and TRBJ2-3; TRBD2 agrees at 10 bases. Germline CDR1 is LNHNV and CDR2 is YYDKDF (reference sequence). The trim removed 4 bases at V and 2 bases at J, leaving 3 bases unmatched. This CDR3 has 15 amino acids. In nucleotides, the CDR3 is TGTGCCACCAGCACCCTAGCGGGGGCCACAGATACGCAGTATTTT. This codes for CATSTLAGATDTQYF.

The chain combines TRBV18 with TRBJ1-2; D is possibly TRBD1 (5 bases). Germline loops: CDR1 KGHSH, CDR2 LQKENI. Trimming pared 7 bases from V and 3 bases from J, leaving 15 bases between. CDR3 length: 14 residues. The CDR3 sequence: CASFTLGVDYGYTF. Here the CDR3 DNA reads TGTGCCAGCTTCACCTTAGGGGTCGACTATGGCTACACCTTC.

DNA of the CDR3: TGTGCCAGCAGCGACAACTACGGATGGGGCTACACCTTC. This sequence encodes CASSDNYGWGYTF. The chain employs TRBV9 and TRBJ1-2; D is unclear. CDR1 is SGDLS and CDR2 is YYNGEE in the germline V gene. With 3 bases removed from V and 8 bases from J, the gap between germline ends came to 14 bases. The CDR3 length is 13 residues.

The chain links TRBV14 to TRBJ1-1; 8 bases fit TRBD1. Per germline, CDR1 SGHDN and CDR2 FVKESK. The junction had 12 bases not matched to a gene; V was cut back by 3 bases and J by 6 bases. The CDR3 spans 16 residues. The DNA for the CDR3 is TGTGCCAGCAGCCACCTCCGGGACAGGATCGATCCTGAAGCTTTCTTT. Its protein is CASSHLRDRIDPEAFF. Together with reference TRBV14 and TRBJ1-1, the CDR3 gives the full variable domain: EAGVTQFPSHSVIEKGQTVTLRCDPISGHDNLYWYRRVMGKEIKFLLHFVKESKQDESGMPNNRFLAERTGGTYSTLKVQPAELEDSGVYFCASSHLRDRIDPEAFFGQGTRLTVV.